A selection of T cell receptor beta chains follows, all from one sample in a study of control samples from healthy donors and cancer patients. This table comes from immunoSEQ multiplex PCR, and its TCRdb copy is limited to in-frame clones, with some not included. Of some 130,000 clones detected, more than 85% appear once; the ten largest clones hold roughly 8.6%. The sample taken for sequencing was blood. Source of these receptors: a man aged 18 to 29 in good health. CDR3s include the opening cysteine and the closing phenylalanine or tryptophan. The D gene is left open where the match is weak.

V	J	D	CDR3	DNA
TRBV6-5	TRBJ1-1	NA	CASSLTRNTEAFF	TGTGCCAGCAGTTTAACCAGGAACACTGAAGCTTTCTTT
TRBV5-4	TRBJ2-3	TRBD2	CASSLSRGGSTDTQYF	TGTGCCAGCAGCTTGTCTCGCGGGGGGTCCACAGATACGCAGTATTTT
TRBV29-1	TRBJ1-1	NA	CSGRFTGIMNTEAFF	TGCAGCGGCCGGTTTACAGGTATCATGAACACTGAAGCTTTCTTT
TRBV7-9	TRBJ2-7	NA	CASSLSTESYEQYF	TGTGCCAGCAGCTTATCGACAGAATCCTACGAGCAGTACTTC
TRBV6-5	TRBJ1-6	TRBD1	CASRTGFSPLHF	TGTGCCAGTCGGACAGGGTTTTCACCCCTCCACTTT
TRBV30	TRBJ2-1	NA	CAWSNWETRGYNEQFF	TGTGCCTGGAGTAATTGGGAGACTAGGGGGTACAATGAGCAGTTCTTC
TRBV25-1	TRBJ2-7	NA	CASRDSYEQYF	TGTGCCAGCAGGGACAGCTACGAGCAGTACTTC
TRBV10-3	TRBJ2-7	TRBD1	CAISEVETGLSGEQYF	TGTGCCATCAGTGAAGTAGAGACAGGGCTTTCGGGCGAGCAGTACTTC
TRBV5-1	TRBJ1-2	NA	CASSLNGESTRYGYTF	TGCGCCAGCAGCTTGAACGGGGAATCCACCAGATATGGCTACACCTTC
TRBV7-9	TRBJ1-6	NA	CASSFGNSPLHF	TGTGCCAGCAGCTTCGGGAATTCACCCCTCCACTTT
TRBV24-1	TRBJ2-2	NA	CATRLRAISNTGELFF	TGTGCCACCAGACTCAGGGCGATTTCGAACACCGGGGAGCTGTTTTTT
TRBV3-1/TRBV3-2	TRBJ1-2	NA	CASSRQPLDYGYTF	TGTGCCAGCAGTCGACAGCCCTTGGACTATGGCTACACCTTC